Each of the 20 T cell receptor beta chains below was sequenced from the same sample in a study of tumor and adjacent non-tumor tissue in lung cancer. This sample's RNA came from whole unsorted tissue. Three rounds of nested PCR, following a modified ARM-PCR protocol, produced the TCRbeta library. TCRdb re-derived calls from the multiplex PCR reads in MiXCR, one entry per CDR3 protein. The sample yields about 110,000 distinct CDR3 sequences, approximately 87% seen once. Source material: lung tumor tissue. The receptors come from a man in his 70s with non-small cell lung cancer.

With regard to this clonotype: It is likely a read error, because the conserved phenylalanine at the end of the CDR3 is missing. The V and J genes are TRBV7-8 and TRBJ1-5, with D maybe TRBD1 (5 bases). The CDR3 spans 17 residues. In germline, CDR1 is SGHVS, CDR2 FQNEAQ. For the CDR3, the DNA is TGTACCAGCAGCTTGGGGCTCGGGCAGGTTCTGAATCAGTCCCAGCATTCC. Translated, it gives CTSSLGLGQVLNQSQHS.

A note on this clonotype: Compared with germline, one end of the junction differs, possibly owing to a read error. In nucleotides, the CDR3 is TGCGCCAGTAGCCAAGAGGATAGCGGGGGGACCTGGGAAACCCAGTACTTC. It translates to CASSQEDSGGTWETQYF. The genes are TRBV4-1 and TRBJ2-5, with 10 bases that match TRBD2. CDR1 and CDR2 (germline): MGHRA, YSYEKL. The CDR3 sequence is 17 residues long.

This chain links TRBV6-2 or TRBV6-3 with TRBJ2-3, with a tentative D call TRBD1 (5 bases). V was clipped by 0 bases and J by 14 bases, with 27 bases between them. CDR1 and CDR2 from the germline V gene are MNHEY and SVGEGT. The CDR3 covers 17 residues. DNA of the CDR3: TGTGCCAGCAGTTACTCGATGACAGTAGGCCACCAGGATATGCTGTATTTT. Translating it yields CASSYSMTVGHQDMLYF.

Comments on this clonotype: The conserved final phenylalanine or tryptophan is absent from the CDR3, which likely points to a read error. The chain is built from TRBV12-3 or TRBV12-4 and TRBJ2-1; either TRBD1 or TRBD2 may supply D (5 bases each). CDR3 length: 14 amino acids. The CDR3 protein is CASSLGWGYNEQFS. The CDR3 region has the DNA TGCGCCAGCAGTTTGGGATGGGGGTACAATGAGCAGTTCTCC.

In this sample, this clonotype turned up many times. The chain combines TRBV7-8 with TRBJ2-7; D might be TRBD1 or TRBD2, each matching 5 bases. Per the germline V gene, CDR1 is SGHVS and CDR2 is FQNEAQ. V was clipped by 1 base and J by 4 bases, with 17 bases between them. The CDR3 loop spans 16 amino acids. The CDR3 loop reads CASSLVVGVEGYEQYF. In DNA form, the CDR3 reads TGTGCCAGCAGCTTAGTAGTCGGTGTTGAGGGGTACGAGCAGTACTTC.

The rearrangement links TRBV6-5 to TRBJ2-1; 10 positions match TRBD1. Germline V gene lookup returns CDR1 MNHEY and CDR2 SVGAGI. The CDR3 sequence is 14 residues long. The ends lost 8 bases at V and 4 bases at J; junction bases unmatched: 5. The CDR3 spells CASYSGQGYNEQFF. CDR3 in DNA: TGTGCCAGCTACTCGGGACAGGGGTACAATGAGCAGTTCTTC.

The V call is TRBV4-2, the J call TRBJ1-1, with a possible D match to TRBD1 (6 bases). The CDR3 totals 15 residues. Looked up from germline, CDR1 is LGHNA and CDR2 is YNFKEQ. This CDR3 is CVRSKGVEGGAEAFF. DNA for the CDR3: TGTGTCAGGAGCAAGGGGGTTGAGGGAGGTGCTGAAGCTTTCTTT.

This clonotype has only one observation. The chain recombines TRBV29-1 with TRBJ2-5; D unresolved. This CDR3 spans 16 amino acids. Germline V gene sequence: CDR1 SQVTM, CDR2 ANQGSEA. The CDR3 nucleotides read TGCCGCGCCAAGTCGTACCTCCAGACACGTCAAGAGACCCAGTACTTC. This codes for CRAKSYLQTRQETQYF.

A note on this clonotype: An end of the junction does not agree with germline; a read error may underlie this. The V gene is TRBV6-1, the J gene TRBJ1-6; no definite D call. Germline V gene sequence: CDR1 MNHNS, CDR2 SASEGT. CDR3 size: 15 residues. The CDR3 sequence: CANSELAYRNSPLHF. CDR3 bases: TGTGCCAACAGTGAACTCGCTTACAGAAATTCACCCCTCCACTTT.

Comment on this clonotype: Compared with germline, one end of the junction differs, possibly owing to a read error. CDR3 loop: CASSSGCETQYF. In DNA, the CDR3 is TGTGCCAGCAGTTCGGGGTGTGAGACCCAATACTTC. This sequence joins TRBV6-2 or TRBV6-3 and TRBJ2-5; D perhaps matches TRBD2 (5 bases). Germline V gene lookup returns CDR1 MNHEY and CDR2 SVGEGT. The CDR3 sequence is 12 residues long.

About this clonotype itself: Germline is not matched at one junction end, which may reflect a read error. The chain joins TRBV12-3 or TRBV12-4 to TRBJ2-1; TRBD2 agrees at 11 bases. This CDR3 contains 14 residues. The CDR3 region is CDSSLAGGSDEQFF. DNA of the CDR3: TGTGACAGTAGTCTAGCGGGGGGCTCGGATGAACAGTTCTTC.

Notes on this clonotype: The junction differs from germline at one of its ends, possibly a read error. This chain links TRBV29-1 with TRBJ2-5; TRBD1 aligns across 7 bases. Per the germline V gene, CDR1 is SQVTM and CDR2 is ANQGSEA. This CDR3 comprises 13 residues. CDR3 bases: TGCAGCGTTGGGACAGGTGATTTGGGGACCCAGTGCTTC. Protein sequence: CSVGTGDLGTQCF.

Details on this clonotype: One end of the junction does not line up with germline, which may come from a read error. The V call is TRBV11-2, the J call TRBJ2-7, with D perhaps TRBD1 (5 bases). The length of the CDR3 is 15 residues. Germline V CDR1 and CDR2: SGHAT, FQNNGV. The DNA for the CDR3 is TGTGCCAGCAGCTTAGAGCCTGTGGGGCCCTACAAGCAGTACTTC. Its translation is CASSLEPVGPYKQYF. Together with reference TRBV11-2 and TRBJ2-7, the CDR3 gives the full variable domain: EAGVAQSPRYKIIEKRQSVAFWCNPISGHATLYWYQQILGQGPKLLIQFQNNGVVDDSQLPKDRFSAERLKGVDSTLKIQPAKLEDSAVYLCASSLEPVGPYKQYFGPGTRLTVT.

There are a few counts of this clonotype. A single base separates this from a much larger clone, so it may be a read error. The J gene is TRBJ1-2, the V gene TRBV6-4; D not certain. Germline CDR1 is MRHNA and CDR2 is SNTAGT. Trimming removed 0 bases at V and 8 bases at J, with 10 bases between. This CDR3 contains 13 residues. CDR3 sequence reads: CASSDSNGIGYTF. The DNA for the CDR3 is TGTGCCAGCAGTGACTCGAACGGTATCGGCTACACCTTC.

In the case of this clonotype: A much more abundant neighbour one base away suggests this may be a read error. The CDR3 sequence is CSASKGYEHYF. DNA for the CDR3: TGCAGTGCTAGTAAAGGATACGAGCATTACTTC. The chain links TRBV20-1 to TRBJ2-7; D call uncertain. The CDR3 contains 11 residues. The germline V gene has CDR1 DFQATT and CDR2 SNEGSKA (reference sequence).

A remark on this clonotype: One junction end disagrees with the germline gene, perhaps due to a read error. The genes are TRBV24-1 and TRBJ1-5, with a weak D call TRBD1 (5 bases). Germline CDR1 and CDR2: KGHDR and SFDVKD. The length of the CDR3 is 17 residues. This chain's CDR3 is CATSGSRVGASSQPLHF. The CDR3 region has the DNA TGTGCCACCAGTGGGTCCAGGGTTGGGGCTAGCAGTCAGCCCCTGCATTTT.

About this clonotype: The missing conserved phenylalanine or tryptophan at the end of this CDR3 makes a read error likely. V and J are TRBV12-5 and TRBJ1-5; D remains unclear. The germline CDR1 and CDR2 sequences are LGHNT and FRNRAP. The CDR3 runs to 13 residues. The CDR3 sequence is CGSGFPGDQHQHY. The CDR3 DNA is TGTGGTAGTGGTTTCCCCGGGGATCAGCACCAGCATTAT.

A word on this clonotype: Sequence at one end of the junction differs from germline and may be a read error. The chain couples TRBV6-6 to TRBJ1-2; D not certain. The CDR3 is 14 residues long. Germline CDR1 and CDR2: MNHNY and SVGAGI (reference sequence). Here the CDR3 DNA reads TGTACCAGCTCCCCCCCAGGCGCCTCCTATGGCTACACCTTC. It is translated as CTSSPPGASYGYTF.

The V call is TRBV6-1, the J call TRBJ1-6; tentatively, D is TRBD1 (5 bases). Germline V CDR1 and CDR2: MNHNS, SASEGT. The CDR3 totals 20 residues. Trimming removed 7 bases from V and 0 bases from J, with 25 bases in between. CDR3 sequence (DNA): TGTGCCAGCAATGACAGTTCAATGAGAATCGGTAGCTCCTATAATTCACCCCTCCACTTT. Residues: CASNDSSMRIGSSYNSPLHF.

For this clonotype: The junction does not match germline at one end; this may be a read error. This chain links TRBV20-1 with TRBJ1-1; D is ambiguous. This CDR3 has 13 residues. Germline CDR1 is DFQATT and CDR2 is SNEGSKA (reference sequence). The CDR3 spells CSARVGGNSEAFF. The CDR3 region has the DNA TGCAGTGCTAGAGTAGGAGGGAACAGTGAAGCTTTCTTT.